A single sample gave rise to the 17 T cell receptor beta chains below, sequenced in a study of blood T cell repertoires in COVID-19. Sequencing used immunoSEQ multiplex PCR; TCRdb keeps in-frame clones, though not all of them. The sample has roughly 200,000 clones; approximately 90% are singletons. Material: peripheral blood. Receptors originate from a man aged 45 to 65 with COVID-19, enrolled during active disease.

The J gene is TRBJ2-7, the V gene TRBV19; 7 nucleotides line up with TRBD1. Germline V lookup: CDR1 LNHDA, CDR2 SQIVND (reference sequence). The CDR3 is made up of 14 amino acids. V trimming: 3 bases; J trimming: 0 bases; junction bases outside the gene matches: 2. The CDR3 is CASSMDRNSYEQYF. DNA of the CDR3: TGTGCCAGTAGTATGGACAGGAACTCCTACGAGCAGTACTTC.

The rearrangement links TRBV11-2 to TRBJ2-7, with 7 bases aligning to TRBD1. This CDR3 spans 14 amino acids. Germline V lookup: CDR1 SGHAT, CDR2 FQNNGV. With 5 bases clipped from V and 6 bases from J, the junction kept 10 bases outside the gene matches. The CDR3: CASSPGQLIREQYF. The CDR3, as DNA: TGTGCCAGCAGCCCGGGACAGTTGATCCGCGAGCAGTACTTC.

The chain links TRBV5-1 to TRBJ1-6; D may be TRBD1 (6 bases). There are 16 residues in the CDR3. Trimming left V 3 bases short and J 5 bases short, with 15 bases between. Per germline, CDR1 SGHRS and CDR2 YFSETQ. The CDR3 region is CASSSTRTAHNSPLHF. DNA of the CDR3: TGCGCCAGCAGCTCTACAAGGACAGCTCATAATTCACCCCTCCACTTT.

The chain has TRBV3-1 (or the pseudogene TRBV3-2) and TRBJ1-2; D gene unclear. Germline V CDR1 and CDR2: LGHDT, YNNKEL (reference sequence). This CDR3 is 14 amino acids long. Trimming pared 1 base from V and 8 bases from J, leaving 14 bases between. The CDR3 sequence: CASSQVASFSGYTF. The CDR3 nucleotides are TGTGCCAGCAGCCAAGTAGCCAGTTTCTCAGGCTACACCTTC.

V usage is TRBV11-2 and J usage is TRBJ1-3; D is unresolved. From germline, CDR1 is SGHAT and CDR2 FQNNGV. Trimming took off 1 base at V and 0 bases at J, with 13 bases between the two ends. CDR3 length equals 17 residues. CDR3 sequence reads: CASSLVFPGSSGNTIYF. In DNA, the CDR3 is TGTGCCAGCAGCTTAGTTTTCCCGGGGAGCTCTGGAAACACCATATATTTT. The full variable domain, in which reference TRBV11-2 and TRBJ1-3 provide the parts outside the CDR3, is EAGVAQSPRYKIIEKRQSVAFWCNPISGHATLYWYQQILGQGPKLLIQFQNNGVVDDSQLPKDRFSAERLKGVDSTLKIQPAKLEDSAVYLCASSLVFPGSSGNTIYFGEGSWLTVV.

The rearrangement uses TRBV7-9 and TRBJ2-7; TRBD1 aligns across 9 bases. V shed 4 bases, J shed 6 bases, and the junction held 4 bases outside the gene matches. Per the germline V gene, CDR1 is SEHNR and CDR2 is FQNEAQ (reference sequence). The CDR3 has 13 amino acids. Written as DNA, the CDR3 is TGTGCCAGCAGCTCGGGACAGGGCGGCGAGCAGTACTTC. Translating it yields CASSSGQGGEQYF.

This chain connects TRBV10-3 to TRBJ2-7, with TRBD2 matching over 14 bases. V lost 6 bases and J lost 6; bases outside the gene matches: 4. CDR3 size: 14 residues. Germline V gene sequence: CDR1 ENHRY, CDR2 SYGVKD. The CDR3 nucleotides read TGTGCCATCAGGGGACTAGCGGGAGATACCGAGCAGTACTTC. It is translated as CAIRGLAGDTEQYF.

V and J are TRBV15 and TRBJ1-2, with D perhaps matching TRBD1 (6 bases). The CDR3 covers 18 residues. Trimming pared 0 bases from V and 7 bases from J, leaving 24 bases between. The germline V gene has CDR1 LNHNV and CDR2 YYDKDF (reference sequence). In DNA, the CDR3 is TGTGCCACCAGCAGAGATCTTGCCCAGGGGTTGAGCCAAGGTGGCTACACCTTC. Translated: CATSRDLAQGLSQGGYTF.

The CDR3 sequence is CASSQQGFGYTF. For the CDR3, the DNA is TGTGCCAGCAGCCAACAGGGGTTTGGCTACACCTTC. J is TRBJ1-2 and V is TRBV6-2 or TRBV6-3; TRBD1 matches 7 bases. V was clipped by 6 bases and J by 7 bases; unmatched bases: 5. CDR1 is MNHEY and CDR2 is SVGEGT in the germline V gene. This CDR3 is 12 amino acids long.

The table lists this clone with a count of one. The chain has TRBV7-6 and TRBJ2-5; the match to TRBD2 covers 12 bases. Trimming took 1 base from V and 5 from J; bases not matched to a gene: 11. This CDR3 has 18 amino acids. The germline V gene encodes CDR1 SGHVS and CDR2 FNYEAQ. CDR3 protein: CASSLGGPSGGAWETQYF. The CDR3 nucleotides are TGTGCCAGCAGCTTAGGAGGTCCTAGCGGGGGGGCCTGGGAGACCCAGTACTTC.

This rearrangement joins TRBV12-3 or TRBV12-4 to TRBJ1-6; D is uncertain. Deletions cut 6 bases from V and 9 bases from J, with 12 bases between. The CDR3 length is 13 residues. CDR3 sequence: CASREVRGSPLHF. DNA for the CDR3: TGTGCCAGCAGAGAGGTGCGCGGTTCACCCCTCCACTTT.

The J gene is TRBJ1-4, the V gene TRBV30, with TRBD1 identical over 9 bases. CDR3 length: 14 residues. Trimming took 5 bases from V and 5 from J; bases not matched to a gene: 6. Germline values: CDR1 GTSNPN, CDR2 SVGIG (reference sequence). The CDR3 coding sequence is TGTGCCTGGGGAACTGGGACAGGGAATGAAAAACTGTTTTTT. Its protein product is CAWGTGTGNEKLFF.

The V and J genes are TRBV29-1 and TRBJ2-1, with a possible D match to TRBD2 (6 bases). Germline CDR1 reads SQVTM; CDR2 reads ANQGSEA. V was cut by 3 bases and J by 1 base, with 13 bases left in between. The CDR3 loop spans 15 amino acids. CDR3 residues: CSVDWSSGSYNEQFF. CDR3 coding DNA: TGCAGCGTTGATTGGAGTAGCGGATCCTACAATGAGCAGTTCTTC.

CDR3 DNA: TGTGCCAGCAGTGAAAGCCCCAAGGACAGGGGGAGCGAGCAGTACTTC. It specifies CASSESPKDRGSEQYF. The V gene is TRBV6-1, the J gene TRBJ2-7; 10 nucleotides match TRBD1. Germline loops: CDR1 MNHNS, CDR2 SASEGT. The CDR3 has 16 amino acids. The J segment lost 6 bases and the V segment lost 2 bases, leaving 10 bases of the junction unmatched.

The chain links TRBV19 to TRBJ2-5, with TRBD2 identical over 10 bases. With 0 bases clipped from V and 9 bases from J, the junction kept 10 bases outside the gene matches. Germline assignment: CDR1 LNHDA and CDR2 SQIVND (reference sequence). The CDR3 runs 16 residues. Here the CDR3 reads CASSIDSAGGGTAQYF. As DNA, the CDR3 is TGTGCCAGTAGTATAGATTCAGCGGGAGGGGGCACGGCCCAGTACTTC.

J is TRBJ2-3 and V is TRBV30, with a weak D call TRBD1 (6 bases). CDR3 length equals 14 residues. V was clipped by 2 bases and J by 2 bases, with 11 bases between them. The germline V gene encodes CDR1 GTSNPN and CDR2 SVGIG (reference sequence). CDR3 nucleotide sequence: TGTGCCTGGAGTAGGGGACAATTCACAGATACGCAGTATTTT. Translating it yields CAWSRGQFTDTQYF.

The genes are TRBV27 and TRBJ2-7, with 7 nucleotides matching TRBD1. There are 14 residues in the CDR3. Germline CDR1 reads MNHEY; CDR2 reads SMNVEV (reference sequence). V was clipped by 6 bases and J by 3 bases; unmatched bases: 8. The CDR3 loop is CASSHRQGRYEQYF. CDR3 in DNA: TGTGCCAGCAGCCATCGACAGGGACGCTACGAGCAGTACTTC.